The 5 T cell receptor beta chains given below trace back to one sample, sequenced in a study of cytomegalovirus exposure and HLA in healthy donors (dated by TCRdb to the late 2010s). Library preparation employed the immunoSEQ multiplex PCR assay. The clones in this table, taken by TCRdb from immuneACCESS, are in-frame only. Not every clone is retained; where verified, under half of the shortfall comes from an unresolved V gene, and the cause of the rest is unknown. In this sample the table shows 150,000 or so clones, around nine tenths of which occur a single time. Clones ranked in the top ten supply about 2.5% of the sample. Sequencing was performed on PBMCs. The receptors derive from a man aged 18 to 30 in good health and CMV-seropositive.

V gene TRBV5-4 combines with J gene TRBJ2-5; 7 bases are a match to TRBD2. The CDR3 extends over 15 amino acids. In germline, CDR1 is SGHNT, CDR2 YYREEE (reference sequence). J gave up 2 bases and V 4 bases, and 8 bases lay outside the gene matches. CDR3 sequence: CASSGAGTTQETQYF. The CDR3 DNA reads as TGTGCCAGCAGCGGAGCCGGGACTACACAAGAGACCCAGTACTTC.

V gene TRBV6-5 combines with J gene TRBJ2-5; TRBD2 matches at 9 bases. Per germline, CDR1 MNHEY and CDR2 SVGAGI. V was clipped by 6 bases and J by 9 bases; unmatched bases: 14. The CDR3 spans 15 residues. CDR3 loop: CASSLVAGVRVAQYF. The DNA for the CDR3 is TGTGCCAGCAGCCTCGTAGCGGGGGTCCGGGTTGCCCAGTACTTC.

The chain combines TRBV23-1 with TRBJ2-2; 9 positions match TRBD1. TRBV23-1 is recorded as an ORF, its role being uncertain. The V gene end was trimmed by 5 bases and the J gene end by 4 bases; junction bases not matched to a gene: 5. This CDR3 has 15 residues. In nucleotides, the CDR3 is TGCGCCAGCAGTTGGACAGGGGTGAGCACCGGGGAGCTGTTTTTT. Translation gives CASSWTGVSTGELFF.

The V call is TRBV15, the J call TRBJ1-1; no reliable D call. The CDR3 loop spans 13 amino acids. Trimming removed 4 bases from V and 0 bases from J, with 6 bases in between. The germline V gene has CDR1 LNHNV and CDR2 YYDKDF (reference sequence). The CDR3 DNA reads as TGTGCCACCAGCACCGGGGTGAACACTGAAGCTTTCTTT. Translated, it gives CATSTGVNTEAFF.

The rearrangement links TRBV5-1 to TRBJ2-1; the D gene is possibly TRBD2 (5 bases). Trimming removed 5 bases at V and 6 bases at J, with 15 bases between. The germline gives CDR1 SGHRS, CDR2 YFSETQ. This CDR3 has 14 residues. CDR3 residues: CASSSDSDFNEQFF. CDR3 DNA sequence: TGCGCCAGCAGTTCGGACTCCGACTTCAATGAGCAGTTCTTC.